This is a list of T cell receptor beta chains from one sample in a study of blood T cell repertoires in COVID-19. Data came from immunoSEQ multiplex PCR; TCRdb stores just in-frame clones and leaves some out. The sample lists some 110,000 clones, 82% occurring once. Specimen: peripheral blood. The receptors derive from a man between 65 and 85 years old with acute or convalescent COVID-19. Both conserved end residues are part of each CDR3. A D gene is named only where the DNA matches it firmly. The size field is filled for only some rows; it gives once, few, many or a size class.

CSVAQHPNTGELFF,TGCAGCGTTGCGCAACACCCGAACACCGGGGAGCTGTTTTTT,TRBJ2-2,-,TRBV29-1,-
CASSPAQGIYGYTF,TGTGCCAGCTCACCAGCACAGGGTATCTATGGCTACACCTTC,TRBJ1-2,-,TRBV18,-
CASRDTADRGETQYF,TGTGCCAGCAGGGACACCGCAGACAGGGGAGAGACCCAGTACTTC,TRBJ2-5,TRBD1,TRBV28,-
CASSYRGDPGRYGYTF,TGTGCCAGCAGTTACCGAGGGGACCCTGGGAGGTATGGCTACACCTTC,TRBJ1-2,-,TRBV6-5,once
CASSISYNEQFF,TGTGCCAGTAGTATATCGTACAATGAGCAGTTCTTC,TRBJ2-1,-,TRBV19,-
CASTSTPVNEQFF,TGTGCCAGCACCTCGACTCCCGTCAATGAGCAGTTCTTC,TRBJ2-1,-,TRBV11-2,-
CASSLTSQNYEQYF,TGCGCCAGCAGCTTGACATCTCAGAATTACGAGCAGTACTTC,TRBJ2-7,-,TRBV5-1,-
CASRGQGTDTQYF,TGTGCCAGCAGGGGACAGGGGACAGATACGCAGTATTTT,TRBJ2-3,TRBD1,TRBV2,-
CASSRPVGTGGGQPQHF,TGTGCCAGTAGTAGACCTGTGGGGACAGGGGGCGGTCAGCCCCAGCATTTT,TRBJ1-5,TRBD1,TRBV19,once
CAIRVTGQADTQYF,TGTGCCATCAGAGTGACAGGGCAGGCAGATACGCAGTATTTT,TRBJ2-3,TRBD1,TRBV10-3,-
CASSQELEQYF,TGTGCCAGCAGCCAAGAGCTGGAGCAGTACTTC,TRBJ2-7,-,TRBV7-9,-
CASSIVWEGDEQFF,TGTGCCAGTAGTATAGTTTGGGAGGGGGATGAGCAGTTCTTC,TRBJ2-1,-,TRBV19,-
CATSDPDSLGPQHF,TGTGCCACCAGTGATCCCGACAGCCTTGGGCCCCAGCATTTT,TRBJ1-5,-,TRBV24-1,-
CSSNGGQGDTQYF,TGCAGCTCCAACGGGGGGCAAGGAGATACGCAGTATTTT,TRBJ2-3,-,TRBV29-1,-
CASSGAAGANVLTF,TGTGCCAGCAGTGGGGCAGCTGGGGCCAACGTCCTGACTTTC,TRBJ2-6,-,TRBV9,few
CASSRQTGVNQPQHF,TGTGCCAGCAGCCGCCAGACAGGGGTTAATCAGCCCCAGCATTTT,TRBJ1-5,TRBD1,TRBV3-1/TRBV3-2,-
CASSIAVGQGWNQPQHF,TGTGCCAGTAGTATAGCCGTAGGACAGGGCTGGAATCAGCCCCAGCATTTT,TRBJ1-5,TRBD1,TRBV19,-
CASSLAAGKTEAFF,TGTGCCAGCAGCTTAGCGGCAGGGAAGACTGAAGCTTTCTTT,TRBJ1-1,-,TRBV7-9,-
CASTSTGVPEAFF,TGTGCCAGCACCTCTACAGGGGTCCCTGAAGCTTTCTTT,TRBJ1-1,TRBD1,TRBV6-5,-
CASSSDQDTDTQYF,TGTGCCAGCAGCTCAGACCAGGACACAGATACGCAGTATTTT,TRBJ2-3,-,TRBV11-2,-
CASSGLLDSYEQYF,TGTGCCAGCAGCGGTCTCCTGGACAGCTACGAGCAGTACTTC,TRBJ2-7,-,TRBV9,-
CASSHGSYEQYF,TGTGCCAGCAGCCATGGCAGCTACGAGCAGTACTTC,TRBJ2-7,-,TRBV14,-
CASSLGGQTATYEQYF,TGCGCCAGCAGCTTGGGTGGGCAGACAGCCACCTACGAGCAGTACTTC,TRBJ2-7,-,TRBV5-1,-
CASSHTQGMRTEAFF,TGTGCCAGCAGCCATACTCAGGGGATGAGGACTGAAGCTTTCTTT,TRBJ1-1,-,TRBV3-1/TRBV3-2,-
CASSLFRTSEYEQYF,TGTGCCAGCAGCCTCTTCCGGACTAGCGAGTACGAGCAGTACTTC,TRBJ2-7,TRBD2,TRBV7-2,few
CASSLNTKGAQYF,TGTGCCAGCAGCTTAAACACAAAGGGGGCCCAGTACTTC,TRBJ2-5,-,TRBV7-3,-
CSSKELGQGTNTEAFF,TGTTCCAGCAAGGAGCTGGGGCAGGGAACAAACACTGAAGCTTTCTTT,TRBJ1-1,-,TRBV5-6,-
CASSLFSSGRRGETQYF,TGTGCCAGCAGCTTGTTTTCTAGCGGGAGGAGGGGGGAGACCCAGTACTTC,TRBJ2-5,TRBD2,TRBV5-6,-
CASSREGTSGSYEQYF,TGCGCCAGCAGCCGAGAAGGGACTAGCGGGAGTTACGAGCAGTACTTC,TRBJ2-7,TRBD2,TRBV5-1,-
CASSTGQGYTGELFF,TGTGCCAGCAGTACGGGACAGGGATACACCGGGGAGCTGTTTTTT,TRBJ2-2,TRBD1,TRBV28,-
CASSVGSVASSYNSPLHF,TGTGCCAGCAGCGTAGGAAGTGTAGCGAGCTCCTATAATTCACCCCTCCACTTT,TRBJ1-6,-,TRBV9,-
CASSSRAGPQPQHF,TGTGCCAGCAGCTCGCGCGCGGGCCCCCAGCCCCAGCATTTT,TRBJ1-5,-,TRBV5-6,-
CATSEGQSNQPQHF,TGTGCCACCAGTGAGGGACAGAGCAATCAGCCCCAGCATTTT,TRBJ1-5,TRBD1,TRBV24-1,-
CASSQPGTSGISQFF,TGTGCCAGCAGCCAACCTGGGACTAGCGGGATCTCGCAGTTCTTC,TRBJ2-1,TRBD2,TRBV3-1/TRBV3-2,once
CASSSGPGPGGSNQPQHF,TGTGCCAGTAGCTCGGGCCCGGGGCCCGGGGGGAGCAATCAGCCCCAGCATTTT,TRBJ1-5,-,TRBV19,-
CASSGRERRDTQYF,TGTGCCAGCAGTGGGCGGGAGCGTAGAGATACGCAGTATTTT,TRBJ2-3,TRBD2,TRBV2,-
CASSLAGAGNQPQHF,TGTGCCAGCAGTTTGGCGGGGGCAGGGAATCAGCCCCAGCATTTT,TRBJ1-5,-,TRBV28,-